This passage covers 10 T cell receptor beta chains from one sample sequenced in a study of blood T cell repertoires in COVID-19. The assay was immunoSEQ multiplex PCR, and TCRdb's table has in-frame clones only and misses some. The sample yields 260,000 or so clones, approximately 88% seen once. Material for sequencing was PBMCs or T cells enriched from blood (not recorded which). The receptors here all came from a woman aged 25-40 years with acute COVID-19.

This clone was picked up one time. The chain is built from TRBV10-2 and TRBJ1-5, with a weak D call TRBD1 (5 bases). The CDR3 length is 16 residues. Germline CDR1 reads WSHSY; CDR2 reads SAAADI. With 5 bases removed from V and 1 base from J, the gap between germline ends came to 15 bases. The CDR3 spells CASSSGGIGSNQPQHF. CDR3 nucleotides: TGCGCCAGCAGTTCCGGGGGGATCGGGAGCAATCAGCCCCAGCATTTT.

This rearrangement joins TRBV7-6 to TRBJ1-2; D not resolved. Germline V CDR1 and CDR2: SGHVS, FNYEAQ. The CDR3 is made up of 13 amino acids. V lost 5 bases and J 4 bases, leaving 11 bases between the germline ends. The CDR3 region has the DNA TGTGCCAGCAGCCAAGGGCGGGCCTATGGCTACACCTTC. Encoded protein: CASSQGRAYGYTF.

This clone was seen more than once but under ten times. The genes are TRBV6-2 or TRBV6-3 and TRBJ2-2; 9 nucleotides align to TRBD1. CDR1 is MNHEY, CDR2 SVGEGT, per germline. After removal of 0 bases from V and 5 bases from J, the junction contained 7 bases not matched to a gene. The length of the CDR3 is 17 residues. CDR3 protein: CASSYSGDRDSTGELFF. CDR3 in DNA: TGTGCCAGCAGTTACTCGGGGGACAGGGATAGTACCGGGGAGCTGTTTTTT.

The chain is built from TRBV19 and TRBJ2-2; 7 bases are shared with TRBD1. CDR3 length: 15 amino acids. Germline assignment: CDR1 LNHDA and CDR2 SQIVND (reference sequence). Trimming removed 3 bases from V and 3 bases from J; junction bases left unmatched: 4. The CDR3 spells CASSIRGTDTGELFF. The CDR3 region has the DNA TGTGCCAGTAGTATTCGTGGGACAGACACCGGGGAGCTGTTTTTT.

The J gene is TRBJ1-1, the V gene TRBV6-5; the D is unclear. Per germline, CDR1 MNHEY and CDR2 SVGAGI. The CDR3 totals 16 residues. V lost 1 base and J lost 7, with 19 bases in between. The CDR3 spells CASSYLAVGGKDEAFF. In DNA, the CDR3 is TGTGCCAGCAGTTACTTGGCGGTAGGAGGAAAAGATGAAGCTTTCTTT.

The genes are TRBV10-1 and TRBJ2-3; 9 bases agree with TRBD2. J was trimmed by 2 bases and V by 3 bases; bases with no gene match: 3. The CDR3 is 15 amino acids. CDR1 WNHNN and CDR2 SYGVQD come from the germline V gene (reference sequence). The CDR3 is CASSDLAGNTDTQYF. CDR3 sequence (DNA): TGCGCCAGCAGTGACCTAGCGGGAAACACAGATACGCAGTATTTT.

V is TRBV2 and J is TRBJ2-7, with D maybe TRBD2 (6 bases). Germline V gene data show CDR1 as SNHLY and CDR2 as FYNNEI. The CDR3 runs to 14 residues. Trimming removed 10 bases at V and 7 bases at J, with 23 bases between. CDR3 sequence reads: CATQPGVAYGEQYF. The CDR3 bases are TGTGCCACTCAACCGGGGGTCGCCTACGGGGAGCAGTACTTC.

The J gene is TRBJ1-1, the V gene TRBV4-1; 8 positions match TRBD1. Germline V gene lookup returns CDR1 MGHRA and CDR2 YSYEKL. Trimming removed 3 bases from V and 4 bases from J; junction bases left unmatched: 10. The CDR3 has 16 amino acids. CDR3 nucleotide sequence: TGCGCCAGCAGCCAGGGTCAGGGGGCTGGCGGCACTGAAGCTTTCTTT. It encodes CASSQGQGAGGTEAFF.

The chain uses TRBV28 and TRBJ1-4; weak D call: TRBD1 (5 bases). Germline V CDR1 and CDR2: MDHEN, SYDVKM. Trimming cost V 8 bases and J 7 bases, with 11 bases left between them. The CDR3 is made up of 12 amino acids. The CDR3 bases are TGTGCCAGCGGGAGGGGCGGTGAAAAACTGTTTTTT. It encodes CASGRGGEKLFF.

V gene TRBV19 combines with J gene TRBJ1-4, with 7 bases matching TRBD1. V was pared by 6 bases and J by 0 bases, with 7 bases of the junction left unmatched. The CDR3 sequence is 16 residues long. The germline gives CDR1 LNHDA, CDR2 SQIVND (reference sequence). CDR3 residues: CASSSGTATTNEKLFF. Here the CDR3 DNA reads TGTGCCAGTAGCTCCGGGACAGCTACAACTAATGAAAAACTGTTTTTT.